This T cell receptor (beta chain) was observed in a study of radiation and T cells in renal cell carcinoma. Sample time point: baseline pretreatment blood. Treatment of the sample: 15 Gy SBRT to primary tumor, nephrectomy 4 weeks later. Using immunoSEQ multiplex PCR, the repertoire was profiled, and TCRdb retains in-frame clones only, with some absent. The data hold about 130,000 clones, with approximately 90% observed a single time. Trimming cost V 10 bases and J 5 bases, with 11 bases left between them. CDR1 MNHNY and CDR2 SVGAGI come from the germline V gene (reference sequence). The CDR3 has 11 amino acids.

This receptor was identified in a woman aged 45-65 years with renal cell carcinoma. Material: blood, obtained from a patient whose treatment included radiotherapy and nephrectomy. The chain carries TRBV6-6 and TRBJ1-1; D not resolved. The CDR3 protein is CATRRATEAFF. The CDR3, as DNA: TGTGCCACCCGACGGGCAACTGAAGCTTTCTTT.